This TCR beta chain was found in a study of blood T cell repertoires in COVID-19. Turning to the study itself: Whether acute or convalescent, the COVID-19 samples came from the United States, Italy and Spain. PBMCs, B-cell-depleted T cells, or T cells were the source of the cDNA or gDNA that made up the material.

The CDR3 is 13 residues long. The germline V gene encodes CDR1 SGHNT and CDR2 YENEEA. The J segment lost 3 bases and the V segment lost 5 bases, leaving 3 bases of the junction unmatched. Under the authors' procedure: Reference gene primer amplification gave estimated nucleated cell counts. Method: immunoSEQ multiplex PCR; TCRdb's copy keeps in-frame clones and lacks some. V and J calls and clone size come straight from that table; D and trimming were deduced from the DNA. The sample includes roughly 99,000 clones, over 80% seen only once; the top ten take more than 0.9%. What was sequenced was peripheral blood. The TCR comes from a young woman with acute or convalescent COVID-19. This rearrangement joins TRBV11-3 to TRBJ1-2, with 7 positions matching TRBD1. The CDR3 here is CASSRDRDYGYTF. Written as DNA, the CDR3 is TGTGCCAGCAGCCGCGACAGGGACTATGGCTACACCTTC.